This T cell receptor beta chain was retrieved from a study of blood T cell repertoires in COVID-19. Whole-study context: Collection of acute and convalescent COVID-19 samples took place in the United States, Italy and Spain. T cells, B-cell-depleted T cells, or PBMCs provided the cDNA or gDNA that served as material.

Original processing notes: Reference gene primer amplification in the assay estimated nucleated cell counts. Using immunoSEQ multiplex PCR, the repertoire was profiled, and TCRdb retains in-frame clones only, with some absent. Clone size and the V and J calls come from that table; the DNA yielded D and trimming. The top ten hold around 16% of the sample, which has 100,000 to 120,000 clones, about three quarters seen once. The CDR3 runs to 15 residues. The V and J ends lost 3 bases and 5 bases, in that order; junction bases with no gene match: 9. Per the germline V gene, CDR1 is SEHNR and CDR2 is FQNEAQ (reference sequence).

This sequence joins TRBV7-9 and TRBJ2-7; 8 bases match TRBD1. This TCR derives from an elderly woman with active or convalescent COVID-19. Sequenced sample: peripheral blood. The CDR3 DNA is TGTGCCAGCAGCTTGAGGACAGGGACGCGGGACGAGCAGTACTTC. As protein: CASSLRTGTRDEQYF. The full variable domain, rest sourced from reference TRBV7-9 and TRBJ2-7, is DTGVSQNPRHKITKRGQNVTFRCDPISEHNRLYWYRQTLGQGPEFLTYFQNEAQLEKSRLLSDRFSAERPKGSFSTLEIQRTEQGDSAMYLCASSLRTGTRDEQYFGPGTRLTVT.